This T cell receptor (beta chain) is drawn from a study of blood T cell repertoires in COVID-19. Overall study: The origin of the acute and convalescent COVID-19 samples was the United States, Italy and Spain.

Per the original data handling: Estimates of nucleated cell counts were drawn from the amplification of reference gene primers. Profiling relied on immunoSEQ multiplex PCR, and the TCRdb table lists in-frame clones only, not all of them. That table gives V, J and clone size, and the DNA gave D and trimming. The profile shows hundreds of thousands of clones, approximately 90% of them singletons. CDR1 is GTSNPN and CDR2 is SVGIG in the germline V gene (reference sequence). The V gene end was trimmed by 3 bases and the J gene end by 6 bases; junction bases not matched to a gene: 16. The CDR3 loop spans 17 amino acids. While infection was still active, Seattle patients were enrolled and then followed longitudinally.

The clonotype was recovered from a young man with COVID-19, enrolled during active disease. This chain links TRBV30 with TRBJ2-7; 11 nucleotides line up with TRBD1. The sample comprised peripheral blood. CDR3 sequence reads: CAWSTGQGDRGGCEQYF. The CDR3 nucleotides read TGTGCCTGGAGCACGGGACAGGGGGACCGCGGTGGTTGCGAGCAGTACTTC.